This passage covers 29 T cell receptor beta chains from one sample sequenced in a study of memory CD4+ T cells and cytomegalovirus serostatus. Single viable CD3+CD4+CD8-CD45RO+ cells were sorted as the memory CD4+ T cells. Libraries were prepared by immunoSEQ multiplex PCR; TCRdb keeps only in-frame clonotypes and omits some of them. The profile covers 60,000 to 70,000 clones, with 80% appearing a single time and approximately 0.53% taken by the ten largest. Sequencing was carried out using memory CD4+ T cells from blood. Every receptor here comes from an adult in good health and CMV-seronegative. Some clones in this sample may be carry-over from other donors' samples.

The chain combines TRBV4-3 with TRBJ2-1, with no clear D. Germline CDR1 reads LGHNA; CDR2 reads YSLEER. The CDR3 loop spans 13 amino acids. Trimming removed 1 base at V and 5 bases at J, with 6 bases between. This CDR3 reads CASSQVPNNEQFF. DNA for the CDR3: TGCGCCAGCAGCCAAGTTCCCAACAATGAGCAGTTCTTC.

The rearrangement joins TRBV30 to TRBJ2-7; 7 bases fit TRBD2. Germline values: CDR1 GTSNPN, CDR2 SVGIG (reference sequence). This CDR3 region has 14 residues. V lost 0 bases, J lost 2 bases, and 4 bases stayed unmatched. CDR3 region: CAWSVHRGAYEQYF. DNA for the CDR3: TGTGCCTGGAGTGTACATCGGGGGGCCTACGAGCAGTACTTC. The complete variable domain, with remaining parts taken from reference TRBV30 and TRBJ2-7, reads SQTIHQWPATLVQPVGSPLSLECTVEGTSNPNLYWYRQAAGRGLQLLFYSVGIGQISSEVPQNLSASRPQDRQFILSSKKLLLSDSGFYLCAWSVHRGAYEQYFGPGTRLTVT.

The rearrangement links TRBV7-9 to TRBJ1-2, with TRBD1 identical over 7 bases. The CDR3 consists of 15 residues. The V gene's germline CDR1 is SEHNR and CDR2 FQNEAQ (reference sequence). The J segment lost 2 bases and the V segment lost 6 bases, leaving 9 bases of the junction unmatched. DNA of the CDR3: TGTGCCAGCAGAGGAAACCGGGACAGAAACTATGGCTACACCTTC. Protein: CASRGNRDRNYGYTF.

The V and J genes are TRBV6-1 and TRBJ2-3, with TRBD1 identical over 11 bases. This CDR3 spans 14 amino acids. Germline V gene lookup returns CDR1 MNHNS and CDR2 SASEGT. V was clipped by 6 bases and J by 3 bases; unmatched bases: 2. The DNA of the CDR3 is TGTGCCAGCAGCGGACAGGGGGCAACAGATACGCAGTATTTT. Protein: CASSGQGATDTQYF.

The V call is TRBV18, the J call TRBJ2-1, with TRBD1 matching over 9 bases. Germline CDR1 reads KGHSH; CDR2 reads LQKENI. Trimming took 3 bases from V and 1 from J; bases not matched to a gene: 7. The CDR3 totals 17 residues. CDR3 in amino acids: CASSPTGGAGSYNEQFF. CDR3 DNA: TGTGCCAGCTCACCCACAGGGGGCGCAGGTTCCTACAATGAGCAGTTCTTC.

This clone has just one count. The J gene is TRBJ1-1, the V gene TRBV4-1; D unclear. The germline V and J ends were trimmed by 2 bases and 2 bases, with 9 bases remaining between them. CDR3 length: 14 amino acids. From germline, CDR1 is MGHRA and CDR2 YSYEKL. CDR3 region: CASSQRRENTEAFF. The CDR3 DNA follows: TGCGCCAGCAGCCAACGGCGGGAAAACACTGAAGCTTTCTTT.

The J gene is TRBJ1-2, the V gene TRBV10-3; D perhaps matches TRBD1 (6 bases). The germline CDR1 and CDR2 sequences are ENHRY and SYGVKD. There are 13 residues in the CDR3. The germline V and J ends were trimmed by 4 bases and 12 bases, with 18 bases remaining between them. CDR3 region: CAISGPDRSLDTF. In DNA form, the CDR3 reads TGTGCCATCAGTGGACCAGACAGGTCGCTTGACACCTTC.

This clone turned up a few times. The chain links TRBV20-1 to TRBJ1-1; D gene unclear. The CDR3 is made up of 11 amino acids. Trimming stripped 1 base from V and 3 bases from J, with 3 bases between. Looked up from germline, CDR1 is DFQATT and CDR2 is SNEGSKA (reference sequence). As DNA, the CDR3 is TGCAGTGCTAGAGGGGACACTGAAGCTTTCTTT. Protein: CSARGDTEAFF.

Notes on this clone: Mismatch with germline at one junction end may stem from a read error. The chain joins TRBV28 to TRBJ2-3, with 8 nucleotides matching TRBD1. In germline, CDR1 is MDHEN, CDR2 SYDVKM. The CDR3 sequence is 17 residues long. CDR3 bases: TGTGCCACCAGTCCACCGGGACAGGTGAGGAGGGGGCTTCCGCAGTATTTT. Its protein is CATSPPGQVRRGLPQYF.

Concerning this clone itself: Relative to the germline gene, one junction end is altered; a read error may explain this. The chain recombines TRBV7-7 with TRBJ2-5, with 9 bases matching TRBD2. The CDR3 is 15 residues long. Germline V gene sequence: CDR1 SSHAT, CDR2 FNYEAQ (reference sequence). The CDR3 here is CASSFSRGGGETQYF. As DNA, the CDR3 is TGTGCTAGCAGCTTCTCTCGCGGGGGGGGAGAGACCCAGTACTTC.

The chain links TRBV19 to TRBJ1-2; 7 nucleotides align to TRBD1. The ends lost 6 bases at V and 3 bases at J; junction bases unmatched: 7. The germline V gene encodes CDR1 LNHDA and CDR2 SQIVND (reference sequence). This CDR3 is built from 14 residues. CDR3 loop: CASRGRQGYYGYTF. CDR3 coding DNA: TGTGCCAGTAGGGGAAGACAGGGCTACTATGGCTACACCTTC.

V gene TRBV18 combines with J gene TRBJ2-1; 9 bases match TRBD1. J lost 9 bases, V lost 3 bases, and 9 bases had no gene match. Germline V gene lookup returns CDR1 KGHSH and CDR2 LQKENI. The CDR3 runs to 15 residues. CDR3 amino acids: CASSPQGQGTGEQFF. DNA of the CDR3: TGTGCCAGCTCACCGCAGGGACAGGGTACGGGTGAGCAGTTCTTC.

The CDR3 loop is CASTLDGRTSGYTF. CDR3 nucleotide sequence: TGTGCCAGCACCCTCGACGGCCGGACATCCGGCTACACCTTC. The chain has TRBV28 and TRBJ1-2; a possible D gene is TRBD1 (5 bases). The CDR3 spans 14 residues. Germline loops: CDR1 MDHEN, CDR2 SYDVKM. Trimming cost V 7 bases and J 8 bases, with 20 bases left between them.

The chain joins TRBV27 to TRBJ2-1; D is possibly TRBD1 (6 bases). The CDR3 covers 15 residues. From germline, CDR1 is MNHEY and CDR2 SMNVEV (reference sequence). V lost 9 bases, J lost 4 bases, and 19 bases lay in between. CDR3 sequence: CASRDRPTRYNEQFF. DNA of the CDR3: TGTGCCAGTCGCGACAGGCCCACACGATACAATGAGCAGTTCTTC.

This clone showed up just a few times. V gene TRBV11-3 combines with J gene TRBJ1-1; D is unresolved. Germline lookup yields CDR1 SGHNT and CDR2 YENEEA. The CDR3 has 13 amino acids. The V end lost 3 bases, the J end lost 2 bases, and 7 bases lay between the germline ends. The CDR3: CASSFTANTEAFF. CDR3 bases: TGTGCCAGCAGCTTTACGGCCAACACTGAAGCTTTCTTT.

V gene TRBV30 combines with J gene TRBJ2-5; 8 positions match TRBD1. The DNA matches TRBJ2-7 better at its end, which makes the J call doubtful. The CDR3 loop spans 11 amino acids. The V gene's germline CDR1 is GTSNPN and CDR2 SVGIG (reference sequence). The CDR3 sequence is CAWATGDEQYF. The CDR3 DNA reads as TGTGCCTGGGCGACAGGGGACGAGCAGTACTTC.

CDR3 sequence reads: CASSQARTSDGAYEQYF. The CDR3 region has the DNA TGCGCCAGCAGCCAAGCACGGACTAGCGACGGGGCCTACGAGCAGTACTTC. The chain is built from TRBV4-1 and TRBJ2-7, with 9 positions matching TRBD2. CDR1 MGHRA and CDR2 YSYEKL come from the germline V gene. This CDR3 has 17 residues. J gave up 2 bases and V 1 base, and 9 bases lay outside the gene matches.

The chain is built from TRBV15 and TRBJ1-3, with D perhaps TRBD1 (5 bases). The CDR3 is 17 residues long. The germline V gene has CDR1 LNHNV and CDR2 YYDKDF (reference sequence). Trimming took 0 bases from V and 4 from J, leaving 16 bases between them. The CDR3 bases are TGTGCCACCAGCAGAGATCCGGACACGGCAGGAGGAAACACCATATATTTT. As protein: CATSRDPDTAGGNTIYF.

The chain carries TRBV28 and TRBJ2-7; the D is unclear. The CDR3 is 13 residues long. In germline, CDR1 is MDHEN, CDR2 SYDVKM. V dropped 4 bases and J dropped 4 bases, with 11 bases sitting between them. CDR3 sequence (DNA): TGTGCCAGCAGTTCCGGTCAGTCTTACGAGCAGTACTTC. Its protein is CASSSGQSYEQYF.

This clone was seen a handful of times. The gene calls are TRBV2 and TRBJ1-1; D remains ambiguous. V was pared by 7 bases and J by 1 base, with 10 bases between. Germline lookup yields CDR1 SNHLY and CDR2 FYNNEI. CDR3 length equals 13 residues. CDR3 region: CASTVRPNTEAFF. For the CDR3, the DNA is TGTGCCAGCACCGTCAGGCCGAACACTGAAGCTTTCTTT.

The rearrangement links TRBV19 to TRBJ2-3, with D tentatively TRBD1 or TRBD2 (5 bases each). Germline CDR1 is LNHDA and CDR2 is SQIVND (reference sequence). The CDR3 is 17 residues long. V lost 9 bases and J lost 0, with 22 bases in between. CDR3 nucleotide sequence: TGTGCCAGCCGCCGGAGAGACACGGGACGGAGCACAGATACGCAGTATTTT. Translation: CASRRRDTGRSTDTQYF.

CDR3 bases: TGTGCCAGCAGTTTAGGGGGACCTTCAGAGACCCAGTACTTC. Translation: CASSLGGPSETQYF. The rearrangement joins TRBV28 to TRBJ2-5, with D possibly called TRBD1 or TRBD2 (5 bases each). Germline assignment: CDR1 MDHEN and CDR2 SYDVKM. V was cut by 2 bases and J by 4 bases, with 11 bases left in between. The CDR3 runs to 14 residues.

J is TRBJ1-3 and V is TRBV6-1, with D hard to call. Germline CDR1 and CDR2: MNHNS and SASEGT. This CDR3 is built from 16 residues. Trimming took off 1 base at V and 1 base at J, with 11 bases between the two ends. The CDR3: CASSEGAFASGNTIYF. The CDR3 region has the DNA TGTGCCAGCAGTGAAGGAGCCTTCGCGTCTGGAAACACCATATATTTT.

This clone was observed a single time. The chain couples TRBV6-6 to TRBJ2-7; D is perhaps TRBD1 (6 bases). CDR1 and CDR2 from the germline V gene are MNHNY and SVGAGI (reference sequence). The CDR3 has 14 amino acids. Trimming pared 5 bases from V and 4 bases from J, leaving 15 bases between. In DNA form, the CDR3 reads TGTGCCAGCAGTCCCCCGGGACAAGGTTACGAGCAGTACTTC. Translating it yields CASSPPGQGYEQYF.

This clone was seen a handful of times. This chain joins TRBV6-1 and TRBJ1-3, with a weak D call TRBD1 (5 bases). CDR3 length: 18 amino acids. Per the germline V gene, CDR1 is MNHNS and CDR2 is SASEGT. With 0 bases removed from V and 2 bases from J, the gap between germline ends came to 17 bases. The CDR3 nucleotides are TGTGCCAGCAGTGAAGCGCTTCTTAGGGGATTAGCTGGAAACACCATATATTTT. This encodes CASSEALLRGLAGNTIYF.

This clone was detected a few times. The CDR3 loop is CASSPQGLGSPLHF. DNA for the CDR3: TGTGCCAGTAGTCCACAGGGGTTAGGGTCACCCCTCCACTTT. The V gene is TRBV19, the J gene TRBJ1-6, with 7 positions matching TRBD1. J was trimmed by 10 bases and V by 5 bases; bases with no gene match: 8. Germline assignment: CDR1 LNHDA and CDR2 SQIVND (reference sequence). CDR3 length equals 14 residues.

This chain links TRBV7-3 with TRBJ2-7, with 9 bases aligning to TRBD1. Germline assignment: CDR1 SGHTA and CDR2 FQGTGA. The CDR3 length is 14 residues. The J segment lost 1 base and the V segment lost 5 bases, leaving 3 bases of the junction unmatched. The CDR3 bases are TGTGCCAGCAGCCCCGGGACAGGGTCCTACGAGCAGTACTTC. Translating it yields CASSPGTGSYEQYF.

The chain joins TRBV11-2 to TRBJ2-5, with TRBD1 identical over 7 bases. Germline-derived CDR1 and CDR2 are SGHAT and FQNNGV. Trimming took 0 bases from V and 4 from J; bases not matched to a gene: 5. This CDR3 has 15 amino acids. CDR3 nucleotide sequence: TGTGCCAGCAGCTTAGAAACAGGGGTGGCAGAGACCCAGTACTTC. Translation gives CASSLETGVAETQYF.

CDR3 region: CASSLDVGERYGYTF. In nucleotides, the CDR3 is TGTGCCAGCAGCTTAGACGTGGGGGAGAGGTATGGCTACACCTTC. The genes are TRBV7-8 and TRBJ1-2; possibly TRBD1 for D (5 bases). Trimming shortened V by 1 base and J by 5 bases, and 14 bases separated the two germline ends. This CDR3 spans 15 amino acids. The germline gives CDR1 SGHVS, CDR2 FQNEAQ.